Shown below are 5 T cell receptor beta chains from a single sample sequenced in a study of shared T cell receptors in the human thymus. Assay used: immunoSEQ multiplex PCR; TCRdb lists only in-frame clones, some missing. The table has around 340,000 clones, 85% to 95% seen once. Sequencing was performed on thymocytes. These receptors all come from a human donor.

This chain connects TRBV15 to TRBJ1-1; unclear D gene. V was shortened by 1 base and J by 0 bases, with 9 bases between the two germline ends. The CDR3 is made up of 15 amino acids. CDR1 and CDR2 (germline): LNHNV, YYDKDF (reference sequence). The CDR3 is CATSRVLCMNTEAFF. CDR3 bases: TGTGCCACCAGCAGAGTCCTGTGTATGAACACTGAAGCTTTCTTT.

This clone was picked up one time. The V and J genes are TRBV25-1 and TRBJ2-7; 9 bases align to TRBD1. The germline CDR1 and CDR2 sequences are MGHDK and SYGVNS. V lost 4 bases to trimming and J lost 2 bases; unmatched junction nucleotides: 6. This CDR3 region has 15 residues. The CDR3 DNA follows: TGTGCCAGCAGTGGGCCGGGACAGGGAGCCTACGAGCAGTACTTC. This encodes CASSGPGQGAYEQYF.

This clone was counted between two and nine times. V is TRBV4-1 and J is TRBJ2-1, with TRBD2 matching over 14 bases. CDR3 size: 22 residues. Germline CDR1 reads MGHRA; CDR2 reads YSYEKL. V was pared by 0 bases and J by 1 base, with 14 bases of the junction left unmatched. The CDR3 DNA reads as TGCGCCAGCAGCCAAGACGCGAGGGGGACTAGCGGGGGTGGACCGTCCTACAATGAGCAGTTCTTC. It encodes CASSQDARGTSGGGPSYNEQFF.

The CDR3 spells CASRGGASYNEQFF. The DNA of the CDR3 is TGTGCCAGTCGTGGGGGGGCCTCCTACAATGAGCAGTTCTTC. The chain joins TRBV6-1 to TRBJ2-1; tentative D call: TRBD2 (7 bases). V gave up 9 bases and J gave up 0 bases, with 12 bases separating them. The CDR3 spans 14 residues. The V gene's germline CDR1 is MNHNS and CDR2 SASEGT.

This rearrangement joins TRBV27 to TRBJ1-1; D is ambiguous. Germline V CDR1 and CDR2: MNHEY, SMNVEV (reference sequence). The CDR3 runs 13 residues. Trimming stripped 6 bases from V and 12 bases from J, with 20 bases between. CDR3 sequence reads: CASSAFSRESTFF. The CDR3 nucleotides are TGTGCCAGCAGCGCCTTCTCCCGAGAGTCAACTTTCTTT.